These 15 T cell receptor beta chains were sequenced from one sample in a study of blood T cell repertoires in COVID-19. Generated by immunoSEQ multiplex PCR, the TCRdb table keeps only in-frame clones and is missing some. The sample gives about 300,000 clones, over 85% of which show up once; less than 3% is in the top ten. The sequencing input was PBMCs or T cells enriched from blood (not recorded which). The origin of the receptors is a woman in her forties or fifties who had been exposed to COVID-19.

The CDR3 protein is CASSPDRGYSGNTIYF. CDR3 sequence (DNA): TGTGCCAGCTCACCAGACAGGGGTTACTCTGGAAACACCATATATTTT. The rearrangement joins TRBV18 to TRBJ1-3; 8 bases line up with TRBD1. The CDR3 consists of 16 residues. Per germline, CDR1 KGHSH and CDR2 LQKENI. Trimming removed 2 bases from V and 0 bases from J; junction bases left unmatched: 3.

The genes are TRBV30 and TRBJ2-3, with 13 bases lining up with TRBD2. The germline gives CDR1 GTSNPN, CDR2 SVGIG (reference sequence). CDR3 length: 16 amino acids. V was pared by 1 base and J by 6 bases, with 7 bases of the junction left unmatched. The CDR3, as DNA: TGTGCCTGGAGTGGACTAGCGGGGGGTGGGTTTGATACGCAGTATTTT. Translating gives CAWSGLAGGGFDTQYF.

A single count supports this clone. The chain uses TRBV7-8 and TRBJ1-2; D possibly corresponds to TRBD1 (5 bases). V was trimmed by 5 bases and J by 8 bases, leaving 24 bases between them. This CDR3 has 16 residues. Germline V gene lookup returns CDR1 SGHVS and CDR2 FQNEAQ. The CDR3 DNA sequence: TGTGCCAGCAGCCCCCCCCCAGCCAGGGATGTACGAGGCTACACCTTC. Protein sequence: CASSPPPARDVRGYTF. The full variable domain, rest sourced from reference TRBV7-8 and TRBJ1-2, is GAGVSQSPRYKVAKRGQDVALRCDPISGHVSLFWYQQALGQGPEFLTYFQNEAQLDKSGLPSDRFFAERPEGSVSTLKIQRTQQEDSAVYLCASSPPPARDVRGYTFGSGTRLTVV.

The CDR3: CASSLGIGGGYEQYF. The CDR3 DNA is TGTGCCAGCAGCTTAGGGATAGGGGGTGGCTACGAGCAGTACTTC. The chain carries TRBV7-2 and TRBJ2-7; D perhaps matches TRBD1 (6 bases). The length of the CDR3 is 15 residues. CDR1 is SGHTA, CDR2 FQGNSA, per germline. Trimming stripped 1 base from V and 3 bases from J, with 13 bases between.

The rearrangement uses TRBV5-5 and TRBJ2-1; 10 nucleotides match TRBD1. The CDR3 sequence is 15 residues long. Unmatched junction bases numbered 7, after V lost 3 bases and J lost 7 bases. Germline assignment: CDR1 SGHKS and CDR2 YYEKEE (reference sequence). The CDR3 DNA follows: TGTGCCAGCAGCTGGGGACAGGGGCCAATGAATGAGCAGTTCTTC. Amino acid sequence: CASSWGQGPMNEQFF.

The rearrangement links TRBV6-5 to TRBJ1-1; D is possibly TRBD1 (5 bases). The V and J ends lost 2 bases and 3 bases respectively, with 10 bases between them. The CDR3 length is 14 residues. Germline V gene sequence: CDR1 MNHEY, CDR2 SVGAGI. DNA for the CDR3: TGTGCCAGCAGTTACGGCGGGGCCGACACTGAAGCTTTCTTT. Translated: CASSYGGADTEAFF.

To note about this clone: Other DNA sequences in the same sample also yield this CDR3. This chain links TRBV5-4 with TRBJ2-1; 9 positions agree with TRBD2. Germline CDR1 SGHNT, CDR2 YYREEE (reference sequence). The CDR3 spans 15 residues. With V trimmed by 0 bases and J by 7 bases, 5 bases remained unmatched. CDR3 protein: CASSLGLAGANEQFF. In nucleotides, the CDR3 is TGTGCCAGCAGCTTGGGGTTAGCGGGGGCAAATGAGCAGTTCTTC.

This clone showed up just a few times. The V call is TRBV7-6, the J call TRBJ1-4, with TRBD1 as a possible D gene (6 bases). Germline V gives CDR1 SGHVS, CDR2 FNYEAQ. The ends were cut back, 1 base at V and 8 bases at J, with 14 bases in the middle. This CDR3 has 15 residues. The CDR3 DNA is TGTGCCAGCAGCTTAGATATGGGGGCGGTGGAAAAACTGTTTTTT. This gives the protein CASSLDMGAVEKLFF.

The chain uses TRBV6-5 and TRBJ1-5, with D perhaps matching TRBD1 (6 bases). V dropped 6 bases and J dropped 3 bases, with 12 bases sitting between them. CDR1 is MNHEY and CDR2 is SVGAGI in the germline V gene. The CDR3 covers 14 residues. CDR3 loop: CASRVQGINQPQHF. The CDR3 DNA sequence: TGTGCCAGCAGAGTACAGGGTATCAATCAGCCCCAGCATTTT.

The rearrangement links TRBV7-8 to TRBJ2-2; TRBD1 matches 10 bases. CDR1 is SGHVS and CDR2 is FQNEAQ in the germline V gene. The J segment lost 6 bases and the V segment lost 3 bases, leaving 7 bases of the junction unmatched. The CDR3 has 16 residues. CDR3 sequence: CASSFSTGGWAGELFF. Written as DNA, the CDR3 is TGTGCCAGCAGCTTCTCGACAGGGGGCTGGGCCGGGGAGCTGTTTTTT.

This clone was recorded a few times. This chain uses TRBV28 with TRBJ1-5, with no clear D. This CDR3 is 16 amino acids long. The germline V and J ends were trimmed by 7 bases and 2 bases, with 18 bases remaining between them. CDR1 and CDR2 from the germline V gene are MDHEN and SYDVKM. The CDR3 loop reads CASKASRGMGNQPQHF. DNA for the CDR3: TGTGCCAGCAAAGCTTCGCGGGGAATGGGCAATCAGCCCCAGCATTTT.

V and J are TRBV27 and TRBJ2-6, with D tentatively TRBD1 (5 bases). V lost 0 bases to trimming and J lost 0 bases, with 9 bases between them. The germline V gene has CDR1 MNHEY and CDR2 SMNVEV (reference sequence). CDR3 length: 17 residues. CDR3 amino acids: CASSLSGRNSGANVLTF. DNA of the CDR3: TGTGCCAGCAGTTTATCGGGGCGGAACTCTGGGGCCAACGTCCTGACTTTC.

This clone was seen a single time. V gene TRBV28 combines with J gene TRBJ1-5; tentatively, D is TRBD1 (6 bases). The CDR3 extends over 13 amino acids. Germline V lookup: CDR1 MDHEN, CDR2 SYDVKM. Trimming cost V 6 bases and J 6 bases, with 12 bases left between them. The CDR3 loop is CASSRGRGQPQHF. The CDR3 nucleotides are TGTGCCAGCAGCAGGGGCAGGGGTCAGCCCCAGCATTTT.

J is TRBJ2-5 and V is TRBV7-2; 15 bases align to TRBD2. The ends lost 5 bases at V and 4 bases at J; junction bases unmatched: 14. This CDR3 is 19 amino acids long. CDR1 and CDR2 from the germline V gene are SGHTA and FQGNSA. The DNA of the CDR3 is TGTGCCAGCAGCCCACGCCGAGGACTAGCGGGGGGGCAGGGAGAGACCCAGTACTTC. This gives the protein CASSPRRGLAGGQGETQYF. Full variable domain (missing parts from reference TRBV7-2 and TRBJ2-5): GAGVSQSPSNKVTEKGKDVELRCDPISGHTALYWYRQSLGQGLEFLIYFQGNSAPDKSGLPSDRFSAERTGGSVSTLTIQRTQQEDSAVYLCASSPRRGLAGGQGETQYFGPGTRLLVL.

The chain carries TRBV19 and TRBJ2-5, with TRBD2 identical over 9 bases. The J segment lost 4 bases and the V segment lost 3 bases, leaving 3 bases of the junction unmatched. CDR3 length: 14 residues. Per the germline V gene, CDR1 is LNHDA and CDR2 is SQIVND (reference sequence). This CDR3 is CASSIVAGVETQYF. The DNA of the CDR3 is TGTGCCAGTAGTATCGTAGCGGGGGTAGAGACCCAGTACTTC.